What follows is one T cell receptor beta chain and its context. Its antigen is still unknown. An end of the junction does not agree with germline; a read error may underlie this. This sample stems from a study of glioma-infiltrating T cells. Findings and limits, study-wide: Tissue-blood divergence was below expectation in non-neoplastic patients, above in gliomas.

The iRepertoire nested amplicon-rescue multiplex PCR amplified TCR alpha and beta CDR3s from RNA. MiXCR, applied by TCRdb to the multiplex PCR reads, yields one record per CDR3 protein. Of tens of thousands of distinct CDR3 sequences in the sample, about 23% were seen once. The source is a human donor with low-grade glioma or glioblastoma, undergoing nonglioma brain surgery, or in good health (not recorded which). Material: glioma tissue, nonneoplastic brain tissue, or PBMCs (not recorded which).

CDR3: CASSQGRMNTKAFF. The CDR3 DNA sequence: TGTGCCAGCAGTCAAGGACGCATGAACACTAAAGCTTTCTTT. The rearrangement joins TRBV6-1 to TRBJ1-1; D unresolved. The CDR3 spans 14 residues. The germline V gene has CDR1 MNHNS and CDR2 SASEGT.